Included here is one T cell receptor beta chain sequence, with context. V gave up 6 bases and J gave up 8 bases, with 19 bases separating them. There are 15 residues in the CDR3. Germline V gene lookup returns CDR1 LNHDA and CDR2 SQIVND (reference sequence). The source of the sample is a study of shared clonotypes between healthy human individuals. Profiling relied on immunoSEQ multiplex PCR, and the TCRdb table lists in-frame clones only, not all of them. This sample has about 2.4 million clones, with under 95% found just once. The gene calls are TRBV19 and TRBJ1-4; maybe TRBD1 (5 bases). This TCR was recovered from a young man in good health. Some clones in this sample may be carry-over from other donors' samples. Material for sequencing was naive CD4+ T cells from PBMCs. This sample's subset: CD45RA+ positively selected. CDR3 bases: TGTGCCAGTAGCCCCCGGGGCAGGGCGGAGGAAAAACTGTTTTTT. Translated: CASSPRGRAEEKLFF.